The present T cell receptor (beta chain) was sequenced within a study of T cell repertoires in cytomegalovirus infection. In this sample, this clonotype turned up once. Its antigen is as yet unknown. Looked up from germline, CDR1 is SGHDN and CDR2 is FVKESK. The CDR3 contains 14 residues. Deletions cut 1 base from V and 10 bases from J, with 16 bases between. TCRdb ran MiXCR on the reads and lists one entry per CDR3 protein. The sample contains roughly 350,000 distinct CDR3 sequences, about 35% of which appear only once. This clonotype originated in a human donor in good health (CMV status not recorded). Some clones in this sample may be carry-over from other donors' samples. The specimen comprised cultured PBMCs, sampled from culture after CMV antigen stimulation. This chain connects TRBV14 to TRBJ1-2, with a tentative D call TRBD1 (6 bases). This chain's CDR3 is CASSQGAGVRPYTF. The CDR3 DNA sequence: TGTGCCAGCAGCCAAGGGGCAGGGGTAAGACCCTACACCTTC.